The T cell receptor (beta chain) under discussion was sequenced for a study of PD-L1 blockade in urothelial cancer. Study details: Patients with male sex and bladder-origin urothelial cancer accounted for about nine tenths of the roughly 29 enrolled.

What went into each PCR as a spike was synthetic TCR analog templates. Some clones are missing from TCRdb's copy, which holds only in-frame ones; the method was immunoSEQ multiplex PCR. This sample has over 70,000 clones, with less than 90% found just once. The sample holds a few counts of this clone. Time point given: peripheral blood 6 weeks after treatment start. Each patient's cancer was a locally advanced or metastatic urothelial carcinoma. Pretreatment and on-treatment blood mononuclear cell samples were taken, totaling between 1 and 8 time points per patient. The specimen was PBMCs, collected around atezolizumab (anti-PD-L1) treatment. The TCR comes from a man between 70 and 80 years old with urothelial cancer.

The CDR3, as DNA: TGCGCCAGCAGCGGAGAACAGGGTTCATCGGGATATGGCTACACCTTC. Amino acid sequence: CASSGEQGSSGYGYTF. The rearrangement joins TRBV5-1 to TRBJ1-2, with a weak D call TRBD1 (6 bases). Germline CDR1 and CDR2: SGHRS and YFSETQ. With 4 bases removed from V and 5 bases from J, the gap between germline ends came to 21 bases. The CDR3 length is 16 residues. The full variable domain, completed using reference TRBV5-1 and TRBJ1-2, is KAGVTQTPRYLIKTRGQQVTLSCSPISGHRSVSWYQQTPGQGLQFLFEYFSETQRNKGNFPGRFSGRQFSNSRSEMNVSTLELGDSALYLCASSGEQGSSGYGYTFGSGTRLTVV.